These 6 T cell receptor beta chains share one sample of origin, sequenced in a study of cytomegalovirus exposure and HLA in healthy donors. Data came from immunoSEQ multiplex PCR; TCRdb stores just in-frame clones and leaves some out. The data show a few hundred thousand clones, with 65% to 85% seen just once and over 13% held by the top ten. Sequenced: PBMCs. These receptors were obtained from a woman under 40 in good health and CMV-seropositive.

This CDR3 reads CASSLFAPPSYEQYF. The CDR3 nucleotides read TGTGCCAGCAGCTTATTTGCGCCTCCCTCCTACGAGCAGTACTTC. The rearrangement joins TRBV7-8 to TRBJ2-7; D remains ambiguous. CDR3 length equals 15 residues. Trimming left V 2 bases short and J 0 bases short, with 11 bases between. CDR1 and CDR2 from the germline V gene are SGHVS and FQNEAQ.

This clone was seen a single time. The chain joins TRBV7-8 to TRBJ2-3; tentative D call: TRBD1 (6 bases). Trimming took off 2 bases at V and 0 bases at J, with 12 bases between the two ends. The CDR3 runs to 16 residues. Germline CDR1 SGHVS, CDR2 FQNEAQ. CDR3 DNA: TGTGCCAGCAGCTTAAATTCAGGGGTCAGCACAGATACGCAGTATTTT. Amino acids: CASSLNSGVSTDTQYF.

The chain employs TRBV25-1 and TRBJ1-1; D is unclear. The germline gives CDR1 MGHDK, CDR2 SYGVNS. This CDR3 spans 17 amino acids. With 10 bases removed from V and 1 base from J, the gap between germline ends came to 25 bases. The CDR3 reads CATLRSTYLSANTEAFF. The CDR3 DNA reads as TGTGCCACCCTACGATCGACATACCTCAGCGCGAACACTGAAGCTTTCTTT. Together with reference TRBV25-1 and TRBJ1-1, the CDR3 gives the full variable domain: EADIYQTPRYLVIGTGKKITLECSQTMGHDKMYWYQQDPGMELHLIHYSYGVNSTEKGDLSSESTVSRIRTEHFPLTLESARPSHTSQYLCATLRSTYLSANTEAFFGQGTRLTVV.

The chain combines TRBV5-1 with TRBJ2-1; 8 bases map to TRBD2. Trimming cost V 4 bases and J 7 bases; bases outside gene matches: 10. The CDR3 totals 15 residues. From germline, CDR1 is SGHRS and CDR2 YFSETQ. Here the CDR3 reads CASSSTSGLGNEQFF. For the CDR3, the DNA is TGCGCCAGCAGCAGTACTAGCGGATTGGGGAATGAGCAGTTCTTC.

This rearrangement joins TRBV19 to TRBJ1-5; 11 nucleotides agree with TRBD1. There are 14 residues in the CDR3. The germline V gene encodes CDR1 LNHDA and CDR2 SQIVND (reference sequence). V was clipped by 3 bases and J by 7 bases; unmatched bases: 2. The CDR3 DNA reads as TGTGCCAGTAGTATCCGGACAGGGGGCCAGCCCCAGCATTTT. Residues: CASSIRTGGQPQHF.

The chain couples TRBV30 to TRBJ2-4; TRBD1 or TRBD2 may be the D gene (5 bases each). The CDR3 is made up of 14 amino acids. The V gene's germline CDR1 is GTSNPN and CDR2 SVGIG (reference sequence). Trimming removed 5 bases at V and 2 bases at J, with 13 bases between. For the CDR3, the DNA is TGTGCCTGGGTGGGGGATCGTTCCAAAAACATTCAGTACTTC. Translation gives CAWVGDRSKNIQYF.